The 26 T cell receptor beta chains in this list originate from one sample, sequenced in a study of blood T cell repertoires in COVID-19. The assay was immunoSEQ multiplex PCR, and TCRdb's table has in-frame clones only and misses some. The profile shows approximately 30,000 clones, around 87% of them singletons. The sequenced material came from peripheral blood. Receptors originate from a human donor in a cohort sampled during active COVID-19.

DNA for the CDR3: TGCAGCGCCGTCCAAAGCTCTAACACTGAAGCTTTCTTT. It is translated as CSAVQSSNTEAFF. The chain uses TRBV29-1 and TRBJ1-1; D not certain. Germline-derived CDR1 and CDR2 are SQVTM and ANQGSEA. V lost 7 bases and J 2 bases, leaving 14 bases between the germline ends. The CDR3 runs 13 residues. Variable domain in full (rest from reference TRBV29-1 and TRBJ1-1): SAVISQKPSRDICQRGTSLTIQCQVDSQVTMMFWYRQQPGQSLTLIATANQGSEATYESGFVIDKFPISRPNLTFSTLTVSNMSPEDSSIYLCSAVQSSNTEAFFGQGTRLTVV.

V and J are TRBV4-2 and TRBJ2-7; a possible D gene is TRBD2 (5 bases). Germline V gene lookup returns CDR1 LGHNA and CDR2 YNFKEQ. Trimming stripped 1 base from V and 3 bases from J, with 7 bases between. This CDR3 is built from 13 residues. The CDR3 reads CASSQALGYEQYF. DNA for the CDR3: TGTGCCAGCAGCCAAGCACTAGGCTACGAGCAGTACTTC.

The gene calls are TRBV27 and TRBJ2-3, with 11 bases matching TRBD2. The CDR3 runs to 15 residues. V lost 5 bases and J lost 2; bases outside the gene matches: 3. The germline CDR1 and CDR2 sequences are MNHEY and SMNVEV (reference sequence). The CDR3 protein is CASSQGLAVTDTQYF. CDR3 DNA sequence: TGTGCCAGCAGTCAGGGACTAGCGGTCACAGATACGCAGTATTTT.

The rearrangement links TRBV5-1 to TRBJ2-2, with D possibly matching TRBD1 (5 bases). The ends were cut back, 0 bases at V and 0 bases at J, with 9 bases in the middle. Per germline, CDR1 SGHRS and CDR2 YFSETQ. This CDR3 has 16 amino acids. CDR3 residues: CASSLETAANTGELFF. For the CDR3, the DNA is TGCGCCAGCAGCTTGGAGACAGCCGCGAACACCGGGGAGCTGTTTTTT. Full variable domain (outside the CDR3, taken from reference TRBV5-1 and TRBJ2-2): KAGVTQTPRYLIKTRGQQVTLSCSPISGHRSVSWYQQTPGQGLQFLFEYFSETQRNKGNFPGRFSGRQFSNSRSEMNVSTLELGDSALYLCASSLETAANTGELFFGEGSRLTVL.

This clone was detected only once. This CDR3 is CATALRGTDTQYF. DNA for the CDR3: TGTGCTACCGCGTTGAGAGGGACAGATACGCAGTATTTT. The chain recombines TRBV13 with TRBJ2-3, with D maybe TRBD2 (5 bases). CDR1 is PRHDT and CDR2 is FYEKMQ in the germline V gene (reference sequence). The CDR3 loop spans 13 amino acids. The complete variable domain, with remaining parts taken from reference TRBV13 and TRBJ2-3, reads AAGVIQSPRHLIKEKRETATLKCYPIPRHDTVYWYQQGPGQDPQFLISFYEKMQSDKGSIPDRFSAQQFSDYHSELNMSSLELGDSALYFCATALRGTDTQYFGPGTRLTVL.

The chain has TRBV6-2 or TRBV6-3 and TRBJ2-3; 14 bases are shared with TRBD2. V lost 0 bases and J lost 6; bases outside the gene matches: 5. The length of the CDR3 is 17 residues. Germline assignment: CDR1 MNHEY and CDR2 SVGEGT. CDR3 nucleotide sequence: TGTGCCAGCAGTTACTCTCGGACTAGCGGGGGGTTCGATACGCAGTATTTT. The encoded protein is CASSYSRTSGGFDTQYF.

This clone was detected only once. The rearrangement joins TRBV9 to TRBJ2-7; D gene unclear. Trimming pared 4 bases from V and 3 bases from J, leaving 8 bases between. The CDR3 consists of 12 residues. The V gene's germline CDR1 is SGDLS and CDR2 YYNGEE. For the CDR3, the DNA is TGTGCCAGCAGCCCTAGTGGCTACGAGCAGTACTTC. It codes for CASSPSGYEQYF.

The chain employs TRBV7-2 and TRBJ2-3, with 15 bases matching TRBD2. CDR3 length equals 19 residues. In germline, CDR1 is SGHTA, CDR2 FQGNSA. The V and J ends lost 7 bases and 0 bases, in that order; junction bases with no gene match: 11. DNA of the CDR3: TGTGCCAGCACCCCCGGACTAGCGGGGGGGCTCCCGAGCACAGATACGCAGTATTTT. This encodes CASTPGLAGGLPSTDTQYF.

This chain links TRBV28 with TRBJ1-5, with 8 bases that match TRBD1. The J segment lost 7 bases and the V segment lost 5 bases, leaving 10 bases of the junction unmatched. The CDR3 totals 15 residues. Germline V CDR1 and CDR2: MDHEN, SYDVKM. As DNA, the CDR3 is TGTGCCAGCAGTCCTCCTGGGGGACAGGCCCAGCCCCAGCATTTT. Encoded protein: CASSPPGGQAQPQHF.

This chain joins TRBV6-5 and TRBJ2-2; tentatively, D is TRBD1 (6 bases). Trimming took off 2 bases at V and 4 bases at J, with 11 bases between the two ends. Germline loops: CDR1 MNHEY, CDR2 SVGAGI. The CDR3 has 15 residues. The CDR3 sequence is CASSYGTLFTGELFF. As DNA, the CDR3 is TGTGCCAGCAGTTACGGGACATTGTTCACCGGGGAGCTGTTTTTT.

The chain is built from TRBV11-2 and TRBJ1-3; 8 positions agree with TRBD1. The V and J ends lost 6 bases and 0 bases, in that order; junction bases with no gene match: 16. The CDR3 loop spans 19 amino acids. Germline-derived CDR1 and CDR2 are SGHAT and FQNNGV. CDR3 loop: CASRPPDRGPPRSGNTIYF. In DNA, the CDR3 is TGTGCCAGCAGACCCCCTGACAGGGGTCCTCCTCGCTCTGGAAACACCATATATTTT.

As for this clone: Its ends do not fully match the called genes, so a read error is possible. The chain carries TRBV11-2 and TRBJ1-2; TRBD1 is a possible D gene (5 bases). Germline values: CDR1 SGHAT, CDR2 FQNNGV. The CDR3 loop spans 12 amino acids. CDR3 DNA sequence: TGTGCCAGCAGCTTAGCAAGAGGAGCGGGGGTCTTC. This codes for CASSLARGAGVF.

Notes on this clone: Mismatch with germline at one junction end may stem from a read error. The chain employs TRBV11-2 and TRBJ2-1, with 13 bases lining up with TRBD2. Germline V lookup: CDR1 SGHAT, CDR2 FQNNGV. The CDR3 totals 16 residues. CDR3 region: CASSFNSGTSGARGVF. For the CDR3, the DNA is TGTGCCAGCAGCTTCAACTCCGGGACTAGCGGGGCCCGGGGGGTCTTC.

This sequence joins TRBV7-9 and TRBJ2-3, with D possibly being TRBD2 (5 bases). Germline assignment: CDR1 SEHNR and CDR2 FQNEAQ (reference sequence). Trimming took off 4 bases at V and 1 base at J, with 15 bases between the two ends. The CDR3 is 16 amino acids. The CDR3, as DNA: TGTGCCAGCAGCTCTTGGGTATTGAGGGGCACAGATACGCAGTATTTT. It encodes CASSSWVLRGTDTQYF.

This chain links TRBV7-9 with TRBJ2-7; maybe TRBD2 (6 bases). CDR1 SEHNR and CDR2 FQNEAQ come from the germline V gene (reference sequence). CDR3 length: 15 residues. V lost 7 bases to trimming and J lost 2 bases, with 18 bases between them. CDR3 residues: CASMRLGGLTYEQYF. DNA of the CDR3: TGTGCCAGCATGCGCTTGGGGGGATTAACCTACGAGCAGTACTTC.

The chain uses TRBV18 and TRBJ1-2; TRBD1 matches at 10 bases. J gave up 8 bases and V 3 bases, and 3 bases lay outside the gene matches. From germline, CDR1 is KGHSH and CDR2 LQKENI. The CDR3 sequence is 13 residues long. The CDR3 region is CASSPTGGMGYTF. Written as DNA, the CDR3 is TGTGCCAGCTCACCGACAGGGGGCATGGGCTACACCTTC.

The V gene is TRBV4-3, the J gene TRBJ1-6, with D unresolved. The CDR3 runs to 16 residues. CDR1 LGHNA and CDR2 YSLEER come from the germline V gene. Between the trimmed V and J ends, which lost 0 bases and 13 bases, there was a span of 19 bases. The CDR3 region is CASSQDLASSLSPLHF. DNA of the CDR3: TGCGCCAGCAGCCAAGACCTGGCTTCGTCCCTTTCTCCCCTCCACTTT.

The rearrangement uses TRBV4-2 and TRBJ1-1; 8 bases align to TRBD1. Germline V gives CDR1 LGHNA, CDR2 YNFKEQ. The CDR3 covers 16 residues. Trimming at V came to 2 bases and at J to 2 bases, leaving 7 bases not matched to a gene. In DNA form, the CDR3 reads TGTGCCAGCAGCCAAACGGTCGACAGGGGCAACACTGAAGCTTTCTTT. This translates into CASSQTVDRGNTEAFF.

CDR3 sequence (DNA): TGCGCCAGCAGCTTGGTCCCTAGCGGGGGGGCAAATACGCAGTATTTT. Protein product: CASSLVPSGGANTQYF. This chain joins TRBV5-1 and TRBJ2-3; 12 bases are a match to TRBD2. With V trimmed by 0 bases and J by 7 bases, 6 bases remained unmatched. The CDR3 spans 16 residues. The V gene's germline CDR1 is SGHRS and CDR2 YFSETQ.

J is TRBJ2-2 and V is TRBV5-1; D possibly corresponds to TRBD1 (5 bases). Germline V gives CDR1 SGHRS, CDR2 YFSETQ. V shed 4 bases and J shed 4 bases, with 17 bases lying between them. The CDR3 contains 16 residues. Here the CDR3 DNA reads TGCGCCAGCAGCCCTAGTCCGGCAGGGCTCACCGGGGAGCTGTTTTTT. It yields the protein CASSPSPAGLTGELFF.

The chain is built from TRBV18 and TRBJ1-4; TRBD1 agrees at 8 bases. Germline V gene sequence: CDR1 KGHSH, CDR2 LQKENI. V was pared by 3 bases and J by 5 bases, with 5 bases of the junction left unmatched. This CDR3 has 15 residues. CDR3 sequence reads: CASSPQGAENEKLFF. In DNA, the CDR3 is TGTGCCAGCTCACCTCAGGGGGCAGAGAATGAAAAACTGTTTTTT.

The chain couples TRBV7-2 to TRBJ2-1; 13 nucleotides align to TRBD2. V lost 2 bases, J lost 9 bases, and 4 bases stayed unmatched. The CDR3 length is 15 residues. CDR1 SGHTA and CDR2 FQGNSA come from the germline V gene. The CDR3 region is CASSLILAGGSEQFF. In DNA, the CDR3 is TGTGCCAGCAGCTTAATACTAGCGGGGGGGAGTGAGCAGTTCTTC.

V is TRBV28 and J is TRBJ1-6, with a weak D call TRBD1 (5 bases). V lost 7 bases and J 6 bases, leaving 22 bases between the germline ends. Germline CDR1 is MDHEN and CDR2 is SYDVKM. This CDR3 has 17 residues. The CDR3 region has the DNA TGTGCCAGCAATCCCAGGCTGGGAGGGGCAGGTAATTCACCCCTCCACTTT. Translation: CASNPRLGGAGNSPLHF. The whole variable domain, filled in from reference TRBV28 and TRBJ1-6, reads DVKVTQSSRYLVKRTGEKVFLECVQDMDHENMFWYRQDPGLGLRLIYFSYDVKMKEKGDIPEGYSVSREKKERFSLILESASTNQTSMYLCASNPRLGGAGNSPLHFGNGTRLTVT.

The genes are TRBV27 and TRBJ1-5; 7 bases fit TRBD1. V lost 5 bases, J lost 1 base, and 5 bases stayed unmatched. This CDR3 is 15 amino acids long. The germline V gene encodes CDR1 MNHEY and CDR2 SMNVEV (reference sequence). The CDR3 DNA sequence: TGTGCCAGCAGTCTCAGACAGGGCAGCAATCAGCCCCAGCATTTT. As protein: CASSLRQGSNQPQHF.

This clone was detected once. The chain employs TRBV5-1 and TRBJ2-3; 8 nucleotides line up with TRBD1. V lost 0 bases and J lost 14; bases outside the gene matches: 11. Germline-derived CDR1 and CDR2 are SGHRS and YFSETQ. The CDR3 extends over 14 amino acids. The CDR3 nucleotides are TGCGCCAGCAGCTTGGGTTGGGAGGACAGGGAGTTGTATTTT. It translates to CASSLGWEDRELYF.

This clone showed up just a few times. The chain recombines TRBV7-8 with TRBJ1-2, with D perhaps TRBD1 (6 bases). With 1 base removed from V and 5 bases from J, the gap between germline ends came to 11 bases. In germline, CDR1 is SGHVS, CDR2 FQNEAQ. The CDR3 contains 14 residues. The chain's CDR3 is CASSLGQVQYGYTF. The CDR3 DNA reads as TGTGCCAGCAGCTTAGGACAGGTCCAGTATGGCTACACCTTC.